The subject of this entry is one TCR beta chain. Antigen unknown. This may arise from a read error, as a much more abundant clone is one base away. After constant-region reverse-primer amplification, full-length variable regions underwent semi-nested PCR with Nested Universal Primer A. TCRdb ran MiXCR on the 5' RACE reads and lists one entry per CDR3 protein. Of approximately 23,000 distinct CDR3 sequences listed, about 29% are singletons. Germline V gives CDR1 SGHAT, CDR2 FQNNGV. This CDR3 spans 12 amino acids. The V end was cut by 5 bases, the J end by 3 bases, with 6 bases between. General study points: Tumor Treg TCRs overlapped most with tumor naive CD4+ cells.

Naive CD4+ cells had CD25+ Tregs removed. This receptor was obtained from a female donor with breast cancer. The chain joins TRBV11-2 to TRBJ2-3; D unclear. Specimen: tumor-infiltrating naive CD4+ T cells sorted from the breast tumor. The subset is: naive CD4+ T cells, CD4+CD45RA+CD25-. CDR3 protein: CASSPDTDTQYF. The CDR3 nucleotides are TGTGCCAGCAGCCCTGATACAGATACGCAGTATTTT.